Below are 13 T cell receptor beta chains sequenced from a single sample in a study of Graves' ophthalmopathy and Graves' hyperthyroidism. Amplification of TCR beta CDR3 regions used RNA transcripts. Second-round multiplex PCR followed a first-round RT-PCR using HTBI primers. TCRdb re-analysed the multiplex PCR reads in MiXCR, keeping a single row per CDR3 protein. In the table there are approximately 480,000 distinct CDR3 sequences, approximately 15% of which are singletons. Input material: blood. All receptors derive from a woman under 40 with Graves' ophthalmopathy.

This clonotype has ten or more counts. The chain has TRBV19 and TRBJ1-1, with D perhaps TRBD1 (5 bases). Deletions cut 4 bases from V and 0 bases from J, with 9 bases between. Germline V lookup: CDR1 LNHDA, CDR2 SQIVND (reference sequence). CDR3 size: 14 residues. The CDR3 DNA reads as TGTGCCAGTAGTACCATGACAGTGAACACTGAAGCTTTCTTT. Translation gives CASSTMTVNTEAFF.

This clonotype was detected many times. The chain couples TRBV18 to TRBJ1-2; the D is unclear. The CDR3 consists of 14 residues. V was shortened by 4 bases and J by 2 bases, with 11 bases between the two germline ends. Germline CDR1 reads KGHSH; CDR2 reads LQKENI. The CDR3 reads CASSRLNQNYGYTF. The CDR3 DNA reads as TGTGCCAGCTCACGTCTGAATCAAAACTATGGCTACACCTTC. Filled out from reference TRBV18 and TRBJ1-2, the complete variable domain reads NAGVMQNPRHLVRRRGQEARLRCSPMKGHSHVYWYRQLPEEGLKFMVYLQKENIIDESGMPKERFSAEFPKEGPSILRIQQVVRGDSAAYFCASSRLNQNYGYTFGSGTRLTVV.

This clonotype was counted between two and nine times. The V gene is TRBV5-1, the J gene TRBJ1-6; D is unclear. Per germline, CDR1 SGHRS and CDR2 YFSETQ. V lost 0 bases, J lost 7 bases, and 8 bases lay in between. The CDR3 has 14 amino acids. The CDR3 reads CASSLELGNSPLHF. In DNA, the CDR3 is TGCGCCAGCAGCTTGGAACTGGGAAATTCACCCCTCCACTTT.

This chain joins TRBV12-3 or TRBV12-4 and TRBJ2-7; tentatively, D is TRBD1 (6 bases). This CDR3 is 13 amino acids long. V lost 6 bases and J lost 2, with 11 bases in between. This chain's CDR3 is CASRQGAAYEQYF. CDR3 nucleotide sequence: TGTGCCAGCAGACAGGGTGCTGCCTACGAGCAGTACTTC.

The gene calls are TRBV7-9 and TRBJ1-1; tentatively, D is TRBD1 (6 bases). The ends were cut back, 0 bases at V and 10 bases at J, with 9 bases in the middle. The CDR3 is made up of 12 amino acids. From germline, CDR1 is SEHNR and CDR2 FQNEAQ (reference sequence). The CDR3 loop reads CASSLAGGRAFF. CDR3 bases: TGTGCCAGCAGCTTAGCGGGGGGGCGAGCTTTCTTT.

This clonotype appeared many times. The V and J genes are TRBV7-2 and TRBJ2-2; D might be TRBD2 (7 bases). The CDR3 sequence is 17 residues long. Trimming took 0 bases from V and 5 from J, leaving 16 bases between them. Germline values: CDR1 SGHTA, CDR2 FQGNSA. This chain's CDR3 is CASSLATGGRRTGELFF. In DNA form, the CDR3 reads TGTGCCAGCAGCTTAGCCACCGGGGGGCGCAGAACCGGGGAGCTGTTTTTT.

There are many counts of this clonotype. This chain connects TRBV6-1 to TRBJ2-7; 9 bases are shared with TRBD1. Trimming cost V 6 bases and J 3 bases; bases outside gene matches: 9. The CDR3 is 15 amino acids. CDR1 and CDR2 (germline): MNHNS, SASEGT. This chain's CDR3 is CASRLGGTGIYEQYF. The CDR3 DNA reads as TGTGCCAGCAGGCTCGGCGGGACAGGGATCTACGAGCAGTACTTC.

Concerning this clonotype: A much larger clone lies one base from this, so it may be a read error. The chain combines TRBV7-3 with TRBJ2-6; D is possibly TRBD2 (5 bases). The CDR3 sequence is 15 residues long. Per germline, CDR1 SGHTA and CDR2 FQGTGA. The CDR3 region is CASSLTGSGDNVLTF. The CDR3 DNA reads TGTGCCAGCAGCTTAACAGGGTCCGGGGACAACGTCCTGACTTTC.

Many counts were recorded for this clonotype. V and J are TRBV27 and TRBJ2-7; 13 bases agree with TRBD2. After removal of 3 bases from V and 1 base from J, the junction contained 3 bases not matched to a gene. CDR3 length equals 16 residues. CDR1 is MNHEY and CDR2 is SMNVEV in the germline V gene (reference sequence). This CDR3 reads CASSLGLAGRSYEQYF. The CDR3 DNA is TGTGCCAGCAGTTTGGGACTAGCGGGAAGGTCCTACGAGCAGTACTTC.

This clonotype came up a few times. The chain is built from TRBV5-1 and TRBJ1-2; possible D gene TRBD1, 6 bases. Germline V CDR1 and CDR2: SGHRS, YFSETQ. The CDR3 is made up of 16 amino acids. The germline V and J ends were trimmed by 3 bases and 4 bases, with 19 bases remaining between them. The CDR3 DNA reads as TGCGCCAGCAGCTCCGCCGGGGGGCCCGAGATCTATGGCTACACCTTC. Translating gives CASSSAGGPEIYGYTF. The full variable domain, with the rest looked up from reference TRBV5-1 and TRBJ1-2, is KAGVTQTPRYLIKTRGQQVTLSCSPISGHRSVSWYQQTPGQGLQFLFEYFSETQRNKGNFPGRFSGRQFSNSRSEMNVSTLELGDSALYLCASSSAGGPEIYGYTFGSGTRLTVV.

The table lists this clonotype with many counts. CDR3 amino acids: CASSSRASSYGYTF. CDR3 in DNA: TGTGCCAGCAGTTCGCGGGCGAGCTCATATGGCTACACCTTC. The V and J genes are TRBV6-5 and TRBJ1-2, with D hard to call. Germline V gene data show CDR1 as MNHEY and CDR2 as SVGAGI. Deletions cut 4 bases from V and 5 bases from J, with 14 bases between. The CDR3 is 14 amino acids.

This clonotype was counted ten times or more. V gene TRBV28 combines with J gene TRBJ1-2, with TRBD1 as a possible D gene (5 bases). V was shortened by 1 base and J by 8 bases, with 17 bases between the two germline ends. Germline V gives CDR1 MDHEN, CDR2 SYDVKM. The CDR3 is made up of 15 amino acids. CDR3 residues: CASSLSQGGVGGYTF. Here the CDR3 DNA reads TGTGCCAGCAGTTTATCCCAGGGCGGCGTGGGCGGCTACACCTTC.

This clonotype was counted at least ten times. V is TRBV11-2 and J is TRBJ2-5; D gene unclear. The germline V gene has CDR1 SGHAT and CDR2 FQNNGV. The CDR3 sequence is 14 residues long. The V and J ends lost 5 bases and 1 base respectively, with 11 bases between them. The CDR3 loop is CASSPVASQETQYF. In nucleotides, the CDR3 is TGTGCCAGCAGCCCGGTGGCTAGCCAAGAGACCCAGTACTTC.